These T cell receptor beta chains were read from a single sample in a study of cytomegalovirus exposure and HLA in healthy donors. The method was immunoSEQ multiplex PCR; TCRdb's version includes in-frame clones alone and lacks a portion of them. Among 120,000 to 150,000 clones listed, roughly nine tenths were seen once. Sequenced material: PBMCs. The receptors shown here come from a woman aged 18-30 years in good health and CMV-seropositive. CDR3s leave out the opening cysteine and the closing phenylalanine or tryptophan. The order of the fields is clone size, J gene, V gene, CDR3 protein. Size values are once, few and many counts, or a class for expanded clones, and some rows have none.

once	TRBJ2-6	TRBV5-5	ASSSYRASGANVLT
few	TRBJ1-1	TRBV4-1	ASSQPSSNTEAF
.	TRBJ2-1	TRBV7-7	ASSFSDSGMEQF
.	TRBJ2-5	TRBV11-2	ASSLRLARQETQY
.	TRBJ2-3	TRBV6-1	ASSEALAGEVDTQY
.	TRBJ1-1	TRBV29-1	SARQGFLNTEAF
.	TRBJ2-7	TRBV29-1	SVATVRGTTYEQY
.	TRBJ2-2	TRBV5-4	ASSSGQVNTGELF
once	TRBJ2-7	TRBV7-2	ASSLDRSFSYEQY
.	TRBJ2-2	TRBV30	AWSPKPSTGELF
.	TRBJ2-7	TRBV11-2	ASSLDNTPYYEQY
.	TRBJ1-1	TRBV19	ASSIEGGYTEAF
.	TRBJ2-4	TRBV11-3	ASSRYTPRALAKNIQY
.	TRBJ2-3	TRBV11-3	ASSLGQREAGTDTQY
.	TRBJ2-1	TRBV30	AMERDRGGNEQF
.	TRBJ1-5	TRBV2	ASSENRVSNQPQH
.	TRBJ2-2	TRBV11-1	ASSLYGQTNTGELF
.	TRBJ2-7	TRBV19	ASTIAAGFGGYEQY
.	TRBJ1-3	TRBV5-1	ASSLDGQGSGNTIY
.	TRBJ2-1	TRBV10-2	ASSESLRYHEQF
.	TRBJ1-4	TRBV5-8	ASSTRTVGKLF
.	TRBJ2-7	TRBV7-2	ASSLTGAPYEQY
.	TRBJ2-7	TRBV6-1	ASREGLAGSYEQY
.	TRBJ1-1	TRBV30	AWRVGTGTEAF